This entry lists 19 T cell receptor beta chains sequenced from one sample in a study of T cell repertoires in cytomegalovirus infection. Via MiXCR, TCRdb re-called the reads, giving one row per CDR3 protein. Among 200,000 or so distinct CDR3 sequences listed, about 28% were seen once. The material sequenced was PBMCs. The receptor source for this set is a human donor in good health (CMV status not recorded). Some clones in this sample may be carry-over from other donors' samples.

This clonotype was found a few times. V usage is TRBV5-1 and J usage is TRBJ1-6; TRBD1 is a possible D gene (5 bases). With 0 bases removed from V and 5 bases from J, the gap between germline ends came to 9 bases. This CDR3 is 15 amino acids long. The V gene's germline CDR1 is SGHRS and CDR2 YFSETQ. The CDR3 nucleotides read TGCGCCAGCAGCTTGGCCGTGGGACATAATTCACCCCTCCACTTT. This translates into CASSLAVGHNSPLHF.

Only one count was recorded for this clonotype. The chain carries TRBV5-6 and TRBJ1-1; D is unresolved. Germline V gene lookup returns CDR1 SGHDT and CDR2 YYEEEE. Trimming took off 1 base at V and 6 bases at J, with 10 bases between the two ends. There are 13 residues in the CDR3. The CDR3 nucleotides are TGTGCCAGCAGCTTGCCAGGCTTCGCTGAAGCTTTCTTT. Protein product: CASSLPGFAEAFF.

This clonotype has ten or more counts. At one of its ends the junction is not consistent with the germline gene, which may arise from a read error. The DNA of the CDR3 is TGTGCCAGCACTTTAGAGGCAGGGGGCCGTCAGCCCCAGCATTTT. It codes for CASTLEAGGRQPQHF. The chain is built from TRBV12-3 or TRBV12-4 and TRBJ1-5; TRBD1 matches at 8 bases. This CDR3 comprises 15 residues.

The V and J genes are TRBV7-2 and TRBJ1-1, with D perhaps matching TRBD1 (6 bases). The CDR3 consists of 14 residues. The germline V gene encodes CDR1 SGHTA and CDR2 FQGNSA. Trimming took 5 bases from V and 7 from J, leaving 17 bases between them. This chain's CDR3 is CASSPRAGVIEAFF. The CDR3 bases are TGTGCCAGCAGCCCACGAGCAGGGGTCATTGAAGCTTTCTTT.

V and J are TRBV20-1 and TRBJ1-1; D gene uncertain. Trimming cost V 3 bases and J 4 bases, with 9 bases left between them. The germline CDR1 and CDR2 sequences are DFQATT and SNEGSKA (reference sequence). The CDR3 length is 12 residues. CDR3 sequence: CSASGRVTEAFF. DNA for the CDR3: TGCAGTGCTAGCGGGAGGGTCACTGAAGCTTTCTTT.

This clonotype was picked up a small number of times. The chain joins TRBV12-3 or TRBV12-4 to TRBJ2-3; 11 nucleotides line up with TRBD2. This CDR3 is 14 amino acids long. For the CDR3, the DNA is TGTGCTTGCTTTAGCGGGGGGGGTGCAGATACGCAGTATTTT. Encoded protein: CACFSGGGADTQYF.

Many counts were recorded for this clonotype. The rearrangement links TRBV11-2 to TRBJ2-7; TRBD1 matches at 12 bases. CDR1 is SGHAT, CDR2 FQNNGV, per germline. V lost 5 bases and J lost 4; bases outside the gene matches: 6. The CDR3 loop spans 15 amino acids. Here the CDR3 DNA reads TGTGCCAGCAGCCATGGGACAGGGGGCGGGTACGAGCAGTACTTC. Translated, it gives CASSHGTGGGYEQYF.

The chain has TRBV5-4 and TRBJ2-1; 9 bases agree with TRBD2. Germline V gives CDR1 SGHNT, CDR2 YYREEE (reference sequence). The CDR3 runs to 14 residues. With V trimmed by 5 bases and J by 3 bases, 3 bases remained unmatched. The CDR3 here is CASSPTSGYNEQFF. In DNA, the CDR3 is TGTGCCAGCAGTCCGACTAGCGGCTACAATGAGCAGTTCTTC.

J is TRBJ2-5 and V is TRBV7-3; no firm D call. This CDR3 contains 13 residues. CDR1 and CDR2 (germline): SGHTA, FQGTGA. V dropped 1 base and J dropped 2 bases, with 5 bases sitting between them. CDR3 amino acids: CASSLSPQETQYF. The CDR3 coding sequence is TGTGCCAGCAGCTTAAGTCCTCAAGAGACCCAGTACTTC.

This clonotype has ten or more counts. J is TRBJ2-1 and V is TRBV11-2, with 12 bases aligning to TRBD2. V lost 5 bases, J lost 5 bases, and 16 bases stayed unmatched. CDR1 SGHAT and CDR2 FQNNGV come from the germline V gene. The CDR3 contains 19 residues. DNA of the CDR3: TGTGCCAGCAGCCTCTCCGGCCTCCAACTAGCGGGGGGCCACAATGAGCAGTTCTTC. It codes for CASSLSGLQLAGGHNEQFF.

There are a few counts of this clonotype. CDR3 sequence (DNA): TGTGCCAGCAGTTTCGGACTAGCGGGGGGGAGTGAGCAGTTCTTC. As protein: CASSFGLAGGSEQFF. The V and J genes are TRBV6-2 or TRBV6-3 and TRBJ2-1; 15 bases agree with TRBD2. The CDR3 runs to 15 residues. CDR1 is MNHEY, CDR2 SVGEGT, per germline. J lost 9 bases, V lost 4 bases, and 4 bases had no gene match.

The chain employs TRBV7-9 and TRBJ2-2; TRBD2 agrees at 8 bases. This CDR3 region has 17 residues. CDR1 SEHNR and CDR2 FQNEAQ come from the germline V gene (reference sequence). J gave up 4 bases and V 3 bases, and 10 bases lay outside the gene matches. The CDR3 is CASSFAGGPPPTGELFF. The CDR3 nucleotides are TGTGCCAGCAGCTTTGCGGGGGGTCCCCCCCCCACCGGGGAGCTGTTTTTT.

The V and J genes are TRBV6-5 and TRBJ2-7; D is possibly TRBD1 (6 bases). The ends were cut back, 1 base at V and 4 bases at J, with 14 bases in the middle. CDR3 length: 15 amino acids. Per germline, CDR1 MNHEY and CDR2 SVGAGI. This CDR3 reads CASSYFSYQGYEQYF. The DNA of the CDR3 is TGTGCCAGCAGTTACTTCTCTTACCAGGGGTACGAGCAGTACTTC.

This rearrangement joins TRBV6-2 or TRBV6-3 to TRBJ2-2; 9 bases fit TRBD1. Germline CDR1 and CDR2: MNHEY and SVGEGT. After removal of 5 bases from V and 8 bases from J, the junction contained 3 bases not matched to a gene. This CDR3 is built from 13 residues. The DNA of the CDR3 is TGTGCCAGCAGTGAACAGGGGGCAGGGGAGCTGTTTTTT. Translating gives CASSEQGAGELFF.

This chain links TRBV6-6 with TRBJ1-1, with D unclear. The V gene's germline CDR1 is MNHNY and CDR2 SVGAGI (reference sequence). V lost 2 bases and J 3 bases, leaving 10 bases between the germline ends. CDR3 length: 14 residues. CDR3 amino acids: CASSYRGQHTEAFF. The CDR3 DNA sequence: TGTGCCAGCAGTTACCGAGGCCAACACACTGAAGCTTTCTTT.

This clonotype occurred a few times. The chain combines TRBV3-1 with TRBJ1-2; no firm D call. Germline assignment: CDR1 LGHDT and CDR2 YNNKEL (reference sequence). This CDR3 comprises 12 residues. Trimming shortened V by 0 bases and J by 9 bases, and 8 bases separated the two germline ends. In DNA, the CDR3 is TGTGCCAGCAGCCAAGACCCCAGAAGCTACACCTTC. It encodes CASSQDPRSYTF.

CDR3 in DNA: TGTGCCAGCAGCCACCACCTGAAGGGGAGCTATGGCTACACCTTC. This codes for CASSHHLKGSYGYTF. The genes are TRBV7-3 and TRBJ1-2; TRBD1 might be the D (5 bases). The V gene lost 5 bases and the J gene lost 4 bases, with 17 bases spanning the gap. The CDR3 spans 15 residues. Germline loops: CDR1 SGHTA, CDR2 FQGTGA. Looking up the rest from reference TRBV7-3 and TRBJ1-2 gives the full variable domain: GAGVSQTPSNKVTEKGKYVELRCDPISGHTALYWYRQSLGQGPEFLIYFQGTGAADDSGLPNDRFFAVRPEGSVSTLKIQRTERGDSAVYLCASSHHLKGSYGYTFGSGTRLTVV.

The genes are TRBV3-1 and TRBJ1-6; D is perhaps TRBD1 (6 bases). Looked up from germline, CDR1 is LGHDT and CDR2 is YNNKEL (reference sequence). This CDR3 contains 13 residues. The V gene lost 2 bases and the J gene lost 8 bases, with 7 bases spanning the gap. CDR3 in amino acids: CASSQRQDSPLHF. The CDR3 nucleotides are TGTGCCAGCAGCCAAAGACAGGATTCACCCCTCCACTTT.

The chain couples TRBV12-3 or TRBV12-4 to TRBJ2-7, with 9 bases fitting TRBD1. The V segment lost 5 bases and the J segment 5 bases; nucleotides outside the gene matches: 7. CDR3 length: 14 amino acids. CDR3: CASSPGTGRDEQYF. CDR3 DNA: TGTGCCAGCAGTCCTGGGACAGGGAGGGACGAGCAGTACTTC.